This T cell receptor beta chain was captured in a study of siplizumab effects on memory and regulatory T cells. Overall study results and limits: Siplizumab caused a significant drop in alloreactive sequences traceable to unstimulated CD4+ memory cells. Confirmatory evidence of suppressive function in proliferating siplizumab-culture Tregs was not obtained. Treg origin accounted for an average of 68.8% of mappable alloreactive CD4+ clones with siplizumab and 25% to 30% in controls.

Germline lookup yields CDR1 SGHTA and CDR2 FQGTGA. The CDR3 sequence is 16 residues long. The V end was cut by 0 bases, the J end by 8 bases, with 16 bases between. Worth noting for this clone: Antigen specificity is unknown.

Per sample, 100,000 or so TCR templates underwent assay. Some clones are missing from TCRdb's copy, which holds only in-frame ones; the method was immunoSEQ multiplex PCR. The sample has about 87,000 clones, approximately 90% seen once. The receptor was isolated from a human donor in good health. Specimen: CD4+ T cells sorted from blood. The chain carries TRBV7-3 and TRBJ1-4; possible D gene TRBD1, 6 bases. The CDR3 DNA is TGTGCCAGCAGCTTAACAGGCAGGGGTGGTAACGAAAAACTGTTTTTT. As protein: CASSLTGRGGNEKLFF.